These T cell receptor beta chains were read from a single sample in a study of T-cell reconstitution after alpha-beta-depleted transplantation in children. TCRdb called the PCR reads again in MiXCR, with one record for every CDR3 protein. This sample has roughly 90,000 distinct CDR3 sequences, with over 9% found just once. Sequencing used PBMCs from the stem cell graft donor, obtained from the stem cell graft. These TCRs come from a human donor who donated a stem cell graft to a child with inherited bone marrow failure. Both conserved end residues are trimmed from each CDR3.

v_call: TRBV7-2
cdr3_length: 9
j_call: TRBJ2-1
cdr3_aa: ASSRNNEQF

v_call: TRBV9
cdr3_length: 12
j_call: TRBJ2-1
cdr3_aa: ASSVTQESNEQF

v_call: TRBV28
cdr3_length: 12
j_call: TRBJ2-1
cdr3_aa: ASSRQGADHEQF

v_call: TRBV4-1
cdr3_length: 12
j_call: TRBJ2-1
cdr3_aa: ASSHREERNEQF

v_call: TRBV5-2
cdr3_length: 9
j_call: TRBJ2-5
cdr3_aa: ATKFRETQY

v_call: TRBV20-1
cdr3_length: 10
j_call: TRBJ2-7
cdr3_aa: SATDFSYEQY

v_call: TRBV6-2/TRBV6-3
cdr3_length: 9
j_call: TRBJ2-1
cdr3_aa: ASRAGTVQF

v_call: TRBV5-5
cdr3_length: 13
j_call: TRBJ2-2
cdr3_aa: ASSHARGNTGELF

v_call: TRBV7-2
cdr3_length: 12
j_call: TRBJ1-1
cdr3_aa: ASSLGRRWTEAF

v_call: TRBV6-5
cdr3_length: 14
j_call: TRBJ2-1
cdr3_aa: ASSYPKSPRSGEQF

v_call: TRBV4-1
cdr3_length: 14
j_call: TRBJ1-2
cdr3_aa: ASSQDSRKANYGYT

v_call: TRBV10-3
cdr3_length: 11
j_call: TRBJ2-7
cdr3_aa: AISESRGQEQY

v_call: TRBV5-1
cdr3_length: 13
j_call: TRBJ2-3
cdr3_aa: ASSFGTGSTDTQY

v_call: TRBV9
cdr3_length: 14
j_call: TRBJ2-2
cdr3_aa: ASSVAGGRNTGELF

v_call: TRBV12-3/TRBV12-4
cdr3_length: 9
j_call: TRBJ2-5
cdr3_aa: ASGRVETQY

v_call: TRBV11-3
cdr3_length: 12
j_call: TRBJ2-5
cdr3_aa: ASSLDSLGETQY

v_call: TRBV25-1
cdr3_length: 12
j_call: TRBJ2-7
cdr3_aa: ATHRQGSIYEQY

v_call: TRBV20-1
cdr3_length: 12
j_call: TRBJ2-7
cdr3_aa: SAATGGYSYEQY

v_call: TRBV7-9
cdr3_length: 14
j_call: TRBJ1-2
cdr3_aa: ASSSRGGVYRYGYT

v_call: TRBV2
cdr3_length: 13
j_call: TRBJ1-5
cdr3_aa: ASSEETGIFQPQH

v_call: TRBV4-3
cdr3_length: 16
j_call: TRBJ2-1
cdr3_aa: ASSQDMTSGRGYNEQF

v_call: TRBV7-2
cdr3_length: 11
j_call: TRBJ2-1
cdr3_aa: ASSYLGYYEQF

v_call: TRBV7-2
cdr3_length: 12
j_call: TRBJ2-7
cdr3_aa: ASSLAASSYEQY

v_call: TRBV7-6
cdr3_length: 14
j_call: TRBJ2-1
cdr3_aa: ASSLEAGPTYNEQF

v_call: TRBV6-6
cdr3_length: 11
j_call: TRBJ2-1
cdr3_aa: ASSYPPATEQF

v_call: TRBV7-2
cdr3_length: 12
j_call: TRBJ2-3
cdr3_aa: ASSLGGAGNTQY

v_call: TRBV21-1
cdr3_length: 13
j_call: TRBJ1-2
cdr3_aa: ASSKGRGTTYGYT

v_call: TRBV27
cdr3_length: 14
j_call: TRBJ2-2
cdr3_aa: ASSFLAGGSDGELF